The present entry profiles one TCR beta chain with its context. This CDR3 is 13 amino acids long. Between the trimmed V and J ends, which lost 4 bases and 2 bases, there was a span of 8 bases. Germline V gene lookup returns CDR1 SNHLY and CDR2 FYNNEI. The Seattle patients joined while their infection was active and were tracked longitudinally afterward. The data are from a study of blood T cell repertoires in COVID-19. Study context: COVID-19 samples collected from the United States, Italy and Spain covered acute and convalescent phases.

Source study methods: Amplification with reference gene primers provided the estimates of nucleated cell counts. The repertoire was sequenced with immunoSEQ multiplex PCR; TCRdb's copy has only in-frame clones and lacks some. The D gene and trimming were derived from the DNA, and the V and J assignments and clone size from that table. The table shows about 130,000 clones, with around 89% occurring only once. The receptor was isolated from a man aged 60 to 75 with COVID-19, enrolled during active disease. The chain is built from TRBV2 and TRBJ1-2; D unclear. The sample consisted of peripheral blood. The CDR3 DNA sequence: TGTGCCAGCAGTGGCGGGCTAAACTATGGCTACACCTTC. Amino acid sequence: CASSGGLNYGYTF.